These 18 T cell receptor beta chains share one sample of origin, sequenced in a study of blood T cells in healthy people across ages. A second about 6 to 12 cycle PCR used barcoded and J-beta primers. In TCRdb, the 5' RACE reads were re-called with MiXCR into one record per CDR3 protein. Of more than 1.4 million distinct CDR3 sequences in the sample, roughly 40% were seen once. Source material: blood. The receptors were sampled from a woman between 18 and 29 years old in good health.

This clonotype turned up a few times. V gene TRBV4-1 combines with J gene TRBJ2-1; unclear D gene. The J call may be wrong; the DNA end is better matched by TRBJ2-7. The V gene's germline CDR1 is MGHRA and CDR2 YSYEKL. This CDR3 has 16 amino acids. CDR3 amino acids: CASSQDLGAPHNEQYF. The CDR3 nucleotides read TGCGCCAGCAGCCAAGACCTTGGAGCTCCCCACAATGAGCAGTACTTC.

This chain connects TRBV25-1 to TRBJ2-2, with D possibly being TRBD2 (6 bases). The CDR3 contains 13 residues. Trimming removed 6 bases from V and 5 bases from J, with 10 bases in between. The germline V gene has CDR1 MGHDK and CDR2 SYGVNS. CDR3 sequence (DNA): TGTGCCAGCAGGGACGGGGGAACCGGGGAGCTGTTTTTT. It specifies CASRDGGTGELFF.

This clonotype appeared a few times. The chain uses TRBV6-5 and TRBJ2-4, with D tentatively TRBD2 (5 bases). The ends were cut back, 2 bases at V and 1 base at J, with 12 bases in the middle. This CDR3 has 16 amino acids. Looked up from germline, CDR1 is MNHEY and CDR2 is SVGAGI. The CDR3 sequence: CASSYPTREAKNIQYF. DNA for the CDR3: TGTGCCAGCAGTTACCCGACAAGGGAGGCCAAAAACATTCAGTACTTC.

V is TRBV29-1 and J is TRBJ1-3, with D unclear. Trimming pared 4 bases from V and 0 bases from J, leaving 10 bases between. Germline V gene lookup returns CDR1 SQVTM and CDR2 ANQGSEA. The CDR3 consists of 14 residues. In nucleotides, the CDR3 is TGCAGCGTTGTGGTGACCTCCTCTGGAAACACCATATATTTT. Translation: CSVVVTSSGNTIYF. Drawing the rest from reference TRBV29-1 and TRBJ1-3, the complete variable domain is SAVISQKPSRDICQRGTSLTIQCQVDSQVTMMFWYRQQPGQSLTLIATANQGSEATYESGFVIDKFPISRPNLTFSTLTVSNMSPEDSSIYLCSVVVTSSGNTIYFGEGSWLTVV.

This clonotype has just a few counts. The rearrangement links TRBV7-9 to TRBJ1-3, with D unresolved. Deletions cut 0 bases from V and 0 bases from J, with 6 bases between. Germline V gives CDR1 SEHNR, CDR2 FQNEAQ (reference sequence). CDR3 size: 15 residues. For the CDR3, the DNA is TGTGCCAGCAGCTTAGCGGGGAGCTCTGGAAACACCATATATTTT. Residues: CASSLAGSSGNTIYF.

This clonotype has just a few counts. The CDR3 nucleotides are TGTGCCAGCAGTTCAGGGGAGGGTGAAGCTTTCTTT. As protein: CASSSGEGEAFF. V is TRBV2 and J is TRBJ1-1; perhaps TRBD1 as D (6 bases). This CDR3 comprises 12 residues. V lost 5 bases and J 7 bases, leaving 11 bases between the germline ends. Germline CDR1 SNHLY, CDR2 FYNNEI.

The genes are TRBV4-2 and TRBJ2-7; 9 nucleotides match TRBD2. Unmatched junction bases numbered 15, after V lost 3 bases and J lost 3 bases. CDR1 is LGHNA, CDR2 YNFKEQ, per germline. This CDR3 comprises 18 residues. CDR3 sequence (DNA): TGTGCCAGCAGCCAGGAAAGACTCTCGCGGGGGGGCCGCTACGAGCAGTACTTC. This sequence encodes CASSQERLSRGGRYEQYF.

This clonotype turned up a few times. This sequence joins TRBV6-1 and TRBJ2-7; no reliable D call. V gave up 1 base and J gave up 2 bases, with 12 bases separating them. The germline V gene has CDR1 MNHNS and CDR2 SASEGT. CDR3 size: 15 residues. The DNA for the CDR3 is TGTGCCAGCAGTGAAGAAGGCAGGATGACCTACGAGCAGTACTTC. Amino acids: CASSEEGRMTYEQYF.

This rearrangement joins TRBV20-1 to TRBJ1-1; 7 bases line up with TRBD1. The ends lost 1 base at V and 0 bases at J; junction bases unmatched: 2. The length of the CDR3 is 14 residues. Germline V gene data show CDR1 as DFQATT and CDR2 as SNEGSKA (reference sequence). This CDR3 reads CSARGTGMNTEAFF. CDR3 bases: TGCAGTGCTAGAGGGACAGGAATGAACACTGAAGCTTTCTTT.

Only a few counts were recorded for this clonotype. The J gene is TRBJ2-7, the V gene TRBV29-1; no reliable D call. The J call is uncertain, as TRBJ2-5 better fits the DNA end. The CDR3 contains 12 residues. Germline CDR1 and CDR2: SQVTM and ANQGSEA. The DNA of the CDR3 is TGCAGCGTTGAAGATTTAACGAAGACCCAGTACTTC. Translated, it gives CSVEDLTKTQYF.

The rearrangement links TRBV9 to TRBJ2-5, with 12 bases matching TRBD2. There are 17 residues in the CDR3. The germline gives CDR1 SGDLS, CDR2 YYNGEE. Trimming took 4 bases from V and 11 from J; bases not matched to a gene: 18. CDR3: CASSPNPLAGGRNEQYF. In DNA form, the CDR3 reads TGTGCCAGCAGCCCCAACCCCCTAGCGGGGGGGCGCAATGAGCAGTACTTC. The variable domain in full, completed from reference TRBV9 and TRBJ2-5, reads DSGVTQTPKHLITATGQRVTLRCSPRSGDLSVYWYQQSLDQGLQFLIQYYNGEERAKGNILERFSAQQFPDLHSELNLSSLELGDSALYFCASSPNPLAGGRNEQYFGPGTRLLVL.

This chain links TRBV9 with TRBJ2-1; the D gene is possibly TRBD2 (5 bases). The J call is in doubt because the DNA end fits TRBJ2-7 better. This CDR3 is 15 amino acids long. Germline CDR1 and CDR2: SGDLS and YYNGEE. The CDR3 bases are TGTGCCAGCAGCTACGAGGGCCGAGGATCGGGAGAGCAGTACTTC. Its protein product is CASSYEGRGSGEQYF.

The chain combines TRBV3-1 with TRBJ1-2, with D perhaps TRBD1 (5 bases). The CDR3 is made up of 16 amino acids. V was shortened by 4 bases and J by 4 bases, with 19 bases between the two germline ends. CDR1 and CDR2 from the germline V gene are LGHDT and YNNKEL (reference sequence). The DNA for the CDR3 is TGTGCCAGCAGCCTGAAGGGGAACGGAGGGATCTATGGCTACACCTTC. It is translated as CASSLKGNGGIYGYTF.

The rearrangement links TRBV2 to TRBJ2-7; 7 nucleotides agree with TRBD2. The J call is doubtful: the DNA matches TRBJ2-5 better. In germline, CDR1 is SNHLY, CDR2 FYNNEI. CDR3 length equals 16 residues. The CDR3 DNA follows: TGTGCCAGCAGTACCAGCGGACTAGAAATTACGGAGACCCAGTACTTC. Its translation: CASSTSGLEITETQYF.

The chain couples TRBV28 to TRBJ1-1, with D unclear. The ends were cut back, 2 bases at V and 2 bases at J, with 9 bases in the middle. There are 14 residues in the CDR3. Germline lookup yields CDR1 MDHEN and CDR2 SYDVKM. The DNA of the CDR3 is TGTGCCAGCAGTTTAAGGTCAAGAAACACTGAAGCTTTCTTT. Its translation is CASSLRSRNTEAFF.

This clonotype was observed a few times. The V gene is TRBV2, the J gene TRBJ1-2; TRBD1 matches 8 bases. Trimming cost V 4 bases and J 7 bases; bases outside gene matches: 14. CDR3 length: 16 amino acids. The V gene's germline CDR1 is SNHLY and CDR2 FYNNEI. The CDR3: CASSALGQGGPGGYTF. The CDR3 coding sequence is TGTGCCAGCAGTGCCCTCGGACAGGGCGGACCGGGTGGCTACACCTTC.

The chain uses TRBV27 and TRBJ1-2; possibly TRBD1 for D (6 bases). The CDR3 is 15 residues long. Germline assignment: CDR1 MNHEY and CDR2 SMNVEV (reference sequence). V lost 2 bases, J lost 3 bases, and 13 bases lay in between. The CDR3 region is CASSLIGGLDYGYTF. The CDR3 DNA reads TGTGCCAGCAGTTTAATAGGGGGTTTGGACTATGGCTACACCTTC.

This clonotype was seen once. V usage is TRBV5-1 and J usage is TRBJ2-3; weak D call: TRBD2 (5 bases). This CDR3 spans 15 amino acids. V lost 4 bases, J lost 6 bases, and 18 bases lay in between. Germline CDR1 reads SGHRS; CDR2 reads YFSETQ. The CDR3 protein is CASSPFEGEEDTQYF. CDR3 in DNA: TGCGCCAGCAGCCCGTTCGAGGGAGAGGAGGATACGCAGTATTTT.